This T cell receptor beta chain was sequenced during a study of blood T cell repertoires in COVID-19. For the study at large: Sites across the United States, Italy and Spain contributed samples from acute and convalescent COVID-19. From T cells, B-cell-depleted T cells, or PBMCs came the material, which was cDNA or gDNA.

Authors' processing steps: Reference gene primer amplification gave nucleated cell count estimates. TCRdb keeps only in-frame clones here, not all; method: immunoSEQ multiplex PCR. That table supplies the V and J calls and clone size; D and trimming were determined from the DNA. The table includes about 180,000 clones, approximately 88% detected once. CDR3 length equals 13 residues. Trimming cost V 1 base and J 4 bases, with 7 bases left between them. Germline values: CDR1 LNHDA, CDR2 SQIVND (reference sequence). The genes are TRBV19 and TRBJ1-1; D is uncertain. Sequences were obtained from peripheral blood. The sequence came from a woman aged 30 to 39 with acute or convalescent COVID-19. CDR3 DNA sequence: TGTGCCAGTAGTATAGCAACAGTCACTGAAGCTTTCTTT. Amino acid sequence: CASSIATVTEAFF.